Described below is a single TCR beta chain sequence and its context. The sample belongs to a study of Tregs in tolerant kidney transplant recipients. Study-level information: Mixed chimerism was transient after nonmyeloablative marrow transplants from related graft donors.

Using immunoSEQ multiplex PCR, the repertoire was profiled, and TCRdb retains in-frame clones only, with some absent. The sample lists 60,000 or so clones, approximately 85% occurring once. Germline V CDR1 and CDR2: SNHLY, FYNNEI. The CDR3 spans 15 residues. J gave up 7 bases and V 7 bases, and 7 bases lay outside the gene matches. The starting material was Tregs from blood, obtained before the transplant. The origin of this receptor is a human donor who received a combined kidney and bone marrow transplant. The chain joins TRBV2 to TRBJ2-7, with 16 bases that match TRBD2. The CDR3 reads CASTGTSGRVGEQYF. Written as DNA, the CDR3 is TGTGCCAGCACCGGGACTAGCGGGAGGGTAGGGGAGCAGTACTTC.